Presented here are 28 T cell receptor beta chains from one specimen sequenced in a study of cytomegalovirus exposure and HLA in healthy donors. With 60 Vbeta and 13 Jbeta primers, the PCR was carried out. Clones were read by immunoSEQ multiplex PCR, and TCRdb kept only the in-frame ones, dropping some. This repertoire shows about 170,000 clones, 60% to 80% found once; its top ten account for 13%. Sequencing was performed on PBMCs. The source of these receptors is a woman in her fifties or sixties in good health and CMV-seropositive.

There are a few counts of this clone. This chain joins TRBV2 and TRBJ2-1, with D possibly matching TRBD2 (5 bases). The CDR3 has 14 residues. Germline CDR1 reads SNHLY; CDR2 reads FYNNEI. Trimming took off 5 bases at V and 4 bases at J, with 12 bases between the two ends. The DNA for the CDR3 is TGTGCCAGCAGTAACGCGGGCTTATACAATGAGCAGTTCTTC. Amino acids: CASSNAGLYNEQFF.

The chain employs TRBV6-5 and TRBJ2-1, with a weak D call TRBD2 (6 bases). Trimming cost V 5 bases and J 10 bases, with 12 bases left between them. CDR3 length: 12 amino acids. Germline CDR1 and CDR2: MNHEY and SVGAGI. This chain's CDR3 is CASSEMGGEQFF. The DNA for the CDR3 is TGTGCCAGCAGTGAAATGGGAGGAGAGCAGTTCTTC.

This clone was counted once. The CDR3 DNA sequence: TGTGCCAGCAGCTGGACTTCCAGGAACACTGAAGCTTTCTTT. Protein sequence: CASSWTSRNTEAFF. The chain links TRBV11-2 to TRBJ1-1, with no clear D. Germline V CDR1 and CDR2: SGHAT, FQNNGV. Trimming removed 4 bases at V and 1 base at J, with 10 bases between. The CDR3 runs 14 residues.

This clone appeared a single time. The CDR3, as DNA: TGCGCCAGCAGCTTGAATGGGGGCAGGGCAGATACGCAGTATTTT. This gives the protein CASSLNGGRADTQYF. The chain recombines TRBV5-1 with TRBJ2-3, with D possibly matching TRBD1 (6 bases). The V and J ends lost 1 base and 4 bases respectively, with 13 bases between them. Per the germline V gene, CDR1 is SGHRS and CDR2 is YFSETQ. This CDR3 comprises 15 residues. Full variable domain (outside the CDR3, taken from reference TRBV5-1 and TRBJ2-3): KAGVTQTPRYLIKTRGQQVTLSCSPISGHRSVSWYQQTPGQGLQFLFEYFSETQRNKGNFPGRFSGRQFSNSRSEMNVSTLELGDSALYLCASSLNGGRADTQYFGPGTRLTVL.

This chain uses TRBV4-2 with TRBJ1-1, with TRBD1 matching over 9 bases. The V gene end was trimmed by 4 bases and the J gene end by 3 bases; junction bases not matched to a gene: 9. The CDR3 covers 16 residues. The germline V gene encodes CDR1 LGHNA and CDR2 YNFKEQ. The CDR3 sequence is CASSRSRQGVDTEAFF. The CDR3, as DNA: TGTGCCAGCAGCCGAAGCCGACAGGGGGTTGACACTGAAGCTTTCTTT.

The chain joins TRBV28 to TRBJ1-3; D is unresolved. From germline, CDR1 is MDHEN and CDR2 SYDVKM. The CDR3 totals 14 residues. V was clipped by 6 bases and J by 0 bases, with 9 bases between them. CDR3 region: CASRVGGSGNTIYF. Here the CDR3 DNA reads TGTGCCAGCAGGGTCGGCGGCTCTGGAAACACCATATATTTT.

The rearrangement links TRBV19 to TRBJ1-2; 7 bases fit TRBD1. The CDR3 is 14 residues long. The germline gives CDR1 LNHDA, CDR2 SQIVND (reference sequence). Trimming cost V 5 bases and J 8 bases; bases outside gene matches: 11. CDR3 sequence (DNA): TGTGCCAGTAGTTCCAAACAGGGGAGTAGAGGCTACACCTTC. Its protein is CASSSKQGSRGYTF.

This chain connects TRBV7-8 to TRBJ2-5; 15 bases map to TRBD2. Unmatched junction bases numbered 6, after V lost 5 bases and J lost 5 bases. This CDR3 comprises 16 residues. CDR1 and CDR2 (germline): SGHVS, FQNEAQ. DNA of the CDR3: TGTGCCAGCAGCCCCGGGACTAGCGGGGGGTGGGAGACCCAGTACTTC. Its translation: CASSPGTSGGWETQYF.

The CDR3 loop reads CASRQGGMNTEAFF. DNA for the CDR3: TGTGCCAGCAGGCAGGGGGGAATGAACACTGAAGCTTTCTTT. V gene TRBV21-1 combines with J gene TRBJ1-1; the table calls TRBD1, which could not be checked here. TRBV21-1 is a listed pseudogene. The CDR3 contains 14 residues.

The genes are TRBV10-1 and TRBJ2-3; 9 positions agree with TRBD2. Germline V gene sequence: CDR1 WNHNN, CDR2 SYGVQD (reference sequence). The CDR3 loop spans 14 amino acids. V lost 5 bases and J lost 2; bases outside the gene matches: 2. CDR3 sequence reads: CASSSGGPTDTQYF. In DNA, the CDR3 is TGCGCCAGCAGTAGCGGGGGGCCCACAGATACGCAGTATTTT.

CDR3: CASSPGVYANEKLFF. The CDR3 nucleotides read TGTGCCAGCAGCCCAGGGGTTTACGCTAATGAAAAACTGTTTTTT. V and J are TRBV7-3 and TRBJ1-4; tentatively, D is TRBD1 (6 bases). Trimming removed 5 bases from V and 3 bases from J, with 13 bases in between. This CDR3 region has 15 residues. CDR1 is SGHTA, CDR2 FQGTGA, per germline. Full variable domain (rest looked up from reference TRBV7-3 and TRBJ1-4): GAGVSQTPSNKVTEKGKYVELRCDPISGHTALYWYRQSLGQGPEFLIYFQGTGAADDSGLPNDRFFAVRPEGSVSTLKIQRTERGDSAVYLCASSPGVYANEKLFFGSGTQLSVL.

This chain uses TRBV27 with TRBJ1-1, with a weak D call TRBD1 (5 bases). Germline values: CDR1 MNHEY, CDR2 SMNVEV (reference sequence). CDR3 length: 14 residues. Between the trimmed V and J ends, which lost 3 bases and 2 bases, there was a span of 10 bases. The CDR3 bases are TGTGCCAGCAGTTTCCGCAGGGCAAACACTGAAGCTTTCTTT. This encodes CASSFRRANTEAFF.

This clone is a singleton in its sample. V and J are TRBV2 and TRBJ2-7, with TRBD1 matching 7 bases. The CDR3 extends over 12 amino acids. The germline V gene has CDR1 SNHLY and CDR2 FYNNEI. Trimming took 9 bases from V and 2 from J; bases not matched to a gene: 4. The DNA of the CDR3 is TGTGCCAGACAGGGGACAACCTACGAGCAGTACTTC. The encoded protein is CARQGTTYEQYF.

The chain is built from TRBV27 and TRBJ1-6; D not certain. CDR3 size: 14 residues. Germline CDR1 reads MNHEY; CDR2 reads SMNVEV (reference sequence). The V end was cut by 0 bases, the J end by 6 bases, with 6 bases between. The CDR3 reads CASSLSRLNSPLHF. In DNA form, the CDR3 reads TGTGCCAGCAGTTTATCGCGCCTTAATTCACCCCTCCACTTT.

This chain uses TRBV21-1 with TRBJ2-3; TRBD2 is the table's D call and was not checked against the DNA. TRBV21-1 is designated a pseudogene. The CDR3 length is 16 residues. The CDR3 nucleotides are TGTGCCAGCATTAGAGGCAGTTCAACTAGCACAGATACGCAGTATTTT. Its translation: CASIRGSSTSTDTQYF.

CDR3 protein: CASSSYPQGYSNQPQHF. As DNA, the CDR3 is TGTGCCAGCAGTTCATATCCACAGGGGTATAGCAATCAGCCCCAGCATTTT. The rearrangement joins TRBV28 to TRBJ1-5, with 7 bases fitting TRBD1. The CDR3 is 17 amino acids. Germline lookup yields CDR1 MDHEN and CDR2 SYDVKM. V trimming: 4 bases; J trimming: 0 bases; junction bases outside the gene matches: 9.

The chain carries TRBV7-3 and TRBJ2-2, with D perhaps TRBD2 (5 bases). Germline CDR1 reads SGHTA; CDR2 reads FQGTGA. The length of the CDR3 is 13 residues. V lost 4 bases, J lost 7 bases, and 10 bases lay in between. CDR3 nucleotide sequence: TGTGCCAGCAGCTCCGCCGGGAACGGGGAGCTGTTTTTT. Protein product: CASSSAGNGELFF.

The gene calls are TRBV2 and TRBJ2-1, with D hard to call. Germline V gives CDR1 SNHLY, CDR2 FYNNEI. The CDR3 loop spans 11 amino acids. The V gene lost 0 bases and the J gene lost 9 bases, with 3 bases spanning the gap. CDR3 loop: CASSEAIEQFF. CDR3 bases: TGTGCCAGCAGTGAAGCTATTGAGCAGTTCTTC.

The rearrangement links TRBV5-1 to TRBJ1-1; D unclear. Germline values: CDR1 SGHRS, CDR2 YFSETQ. The CDR3 sequence is 15 residues long. Trimming removed 4 bases from V and 0 bases from J, with 13 bases in between. This chain's CDR3 is CASSPGWILNTEAFF. The CDR3, as DNA: TGCGCCAGCAGCCCGGGATGGATTTTGAACACTGAAGCTTTCTTT. Based on the CDR3 plus reference TRBV5-1 and TRBJ1-1, the full variable domain is KAGVTQTPRYLIKTRGQQVTLSCSPISGHRSVSWYQQTPGQGLQFLFEYFSETQRNKGNFPGRFSGRQFSNSRSEMNVSTLELGDSALYLCASSPGWILNTEAFFGQGTRLTVV.

This clone has a handful of counts. The chain couples TRBV5-1 to TRBJ1-2; D perhaps matches TRBD1 (6 bases). V was trimmed by 4 bases and J by 6 bases, leaving 10 bases between them. The CDR3 consists of 12 residues. In germline, CDR1 is SGHRS, CDR2 YFSETQ. The CDR3 sequence is CASSLQGNGYTF. Here the CDR3 DNA reads TGCGCCAGCAGCCTTCAGGGGAATGGCTACACCTTC.

The rearrangement links TRBV30 to TRBJ1-1; D is uncertain. Looked up from germline, CDR1 is GTSNPN and CDR2 is SVGIG (reference sequence). The CDR3 is 13 amino acids. Trimming shortened V by 0 bases and J by 1 base, and 6 bases separated the two germline ends. CDR3 coding DNA: TGTGCCTGGAGTGTCGACAAGAACACTGAAGCTTTCTTT. This translates into CAWSVDKNTEAFF.

Concerning this clone: The conserved phenylalanine or tryptophan normally closing the CDR3 is absent here, so this likely arose from a read error. This CDR3 is CASRPRGSYEQYL. CDR3 nucleotides: TGTGCCAGCAGACCCCGGGGGTCCTACGAGCAGTACCTC. The chain couples TRBV7-2 to TRBJ2-7, with a possible D match to TRBD2 (6 bases). CDR1 and CDR2 (germline): SGHTA, FQGNSA. The CDR3 loop spans 13 amino acids. V was pared by 6 bases and J by 1 base, with 10 bases between.

There are a few counts of this clone. The J gene is TRBJ1-2, the V gene TRBV7-9; TRBD1 matches at 8 bases. CDR3 length equals 16 residues. With V trimmed by 3 bases and J by 5 bases, 11 bases remained unmatched. Germline V gene data show CDR1 as SEHNR and CDR2 as FQNEAQ (reference sequence). CDR3 sequence reads: CASSLGQQGGSYGYTF. CDR3 bases: TGTGCCAGCAGCTTGGGTCAACAGGGGGGCTCATATGGCTACACCTTC.

The chain combines TRBV7-8 with TRBJ2-7; D is ambiguous. The CDR3 is 13 amino acids. The V gene's germline CDR1 is SGHVS and CDR2 FQNEAQ. Deletions cut 2 bases from V and 3 bases from J, with 8 bases between. CDR3 nucleotides: TGTGCCAGCAGCTTAAAGCGTAACTACGAGCAGTACTTC. Its translation: CASSLKRNYEQYF.

The V gene is TRBV4-1, the J gene TRBJ2-2; TRBD1 matches at 11 bases. V lost 6 bases, J lost 0 bases, and 9 bases stayed unmatched. This CDR3 spans 18 amino acids. The germline V gene has CDR1 MGHRA and CDR2 YSYEKL. The CDR3: CASRQDRGRKSNTGELFF. CDR3 in DNA: TGCGCCAGCAGACAGGACAGGGGGCGGAAATCGAACACCGGGGAGCTGTTTTTT.

Remarks on this clone: Within the sample, other DNA sequences also encode this same CDR3. The J gene is TRBJ1-2, the V gene TRBV4-2; unclear D gene. The V and J ends lost 6 bases and 5 bases respectively, with 13 bases between them. Germline V CDR1 and CDR2: LGHNA, YNFKEQ. The CDR3 runs 13 residues. The chain's CDR3 is CASSFEVRYGYTF. For the CDR3, the DNA is TGTGCCAGCAGTTTTGAGGTGAGGTATGGCTACACCTTC.

The chain joins TRBV6-1 to TRBJ1-6, with no clear D. The V gene's germline CDR1 is MNHNS and CDR2 SASEGT. Trimming took off 6 bases at V and 12 bases at J, with 15 bases between the two ends. The length of the CDR3 is 13 residues. The CDR3 region is CASRESEGVPLHF. CDR3 sequence (DNA): TGTGCCAGCAGGGAGAGTGAAGGTGTACCCCTCCACTTT.

Details on this clone: Other DNA sequences in this sample translate to the same CDR3. This sequence joins TRBV9 and TRBJ2-1; 11 bases match TRBD2. The length of the CDR3 is 15 residues. With V trimmed by 4 bases and J by 2 bases, 2 bases remained unmatched. The germline CDR1 and CDR2 sequences are SGDLS and YYNGEE. The CDR3: CASSISGGAYNEQFF. The CDR3 DNA is TGTGCCAGCAGCATTAGCGGGGGGGCCTACAATGAGCAGTTCTTC.